This entry concerns a single T cell receptor (beta chain). Its antigen is currently unknown. This entry is derived from a study of cytomegalovirus exposure and HLA in healthy donors. Every donor was a healthy person donating bone marrow. The germline V and J ends were trimmed by 4 bases and 4 bases, with 14 bases remaining between them. The germline gives CDR1 SGHRS, CDR2 YFSETQ. The CDR3 runs 14 residues. Regarding the study as a whole: In vitro work confirmed that a few CMV-associated chains recognize CMV antigens. Per a later analysis, HLA-associated TCR beta chains showed more clonal expansion than other, equally common TCR beta chains.

The PCR made use of 60 Vbeta and 13 Jbeta primers. Clones were read by immunoSEQ multiplex PCR, and TCRdb kept only the in-frame ones, dropping some. The profile shows under 65,000 clones, roughly 79% of them singletons. The J gene is TRBJ1-2, the V gene TRBV5-1; perhaps TRBD1 as D (6 bases). This TCR derives from a man in his fifties in good health and CMV-seronegative. Sequenced: PBMCs. The CDR3 region is CASSLGQNLYGYTF. DNA of the CDR3: TGCGCCAGCAGCCTTGGACAGAACCTCTATGGCTACACCTTC.